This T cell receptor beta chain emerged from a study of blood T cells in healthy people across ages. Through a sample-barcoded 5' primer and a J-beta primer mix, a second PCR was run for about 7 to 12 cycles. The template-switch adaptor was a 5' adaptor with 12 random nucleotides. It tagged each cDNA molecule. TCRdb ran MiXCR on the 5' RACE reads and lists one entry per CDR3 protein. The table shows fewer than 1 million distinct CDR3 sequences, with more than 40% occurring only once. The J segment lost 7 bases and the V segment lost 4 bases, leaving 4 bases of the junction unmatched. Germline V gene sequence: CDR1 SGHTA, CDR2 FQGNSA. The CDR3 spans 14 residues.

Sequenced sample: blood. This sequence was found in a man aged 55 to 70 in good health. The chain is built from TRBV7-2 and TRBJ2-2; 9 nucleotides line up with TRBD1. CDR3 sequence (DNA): TGTGCCAGCAGCTCCACAGGGGGCGGCGGGGAGCTGTTTTTT. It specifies CASSSTGGGGELFF.